This TCR beta chain was observed in a study of siplizumab effects on memory and regulatory T cells. Study findings and constraints: It seemed that naive T cells were more diverse than memory cells and were major contributors to the alloresponse. Siplizumab gave mappable alloreactive CD4+ clones an average Treg-derived fraction of approximately 69%, against roughly 26% in controls.

The V segment lost 7 bases and the J segment 5 bases; nucleotides outside the gene matches: 7. The CDR3 contains 14 residues. CDR1 is WNHNN and CDR2 is SYGVQD in the germline V gene (reference sequence). The sample holds one count of this clone. What it recognizes is unknown. Sequencing used immunoSEQ multiplex PCR; TCRdb keeps in-frame clones, though not all of them. This table holds about 100,000 clones, approximately 94% found once. This chain connects TRBV10-1 to TRBJ2-1; 8 bases fit TRBD2. The specimen sequenced was Tregs sorted from blood. This clonotype was obtained from a human donor in good health. The CDR3 region is CASNPGGPNNEQFF. The CDR3 coding sequence is TGCGCCAGCAATCCGGGAGGGCCCAACAATGAGCAGTTCTTC.